The 31 T cell receptor beta chains listed next were all sequenced from one sample in a study of beta chain features in type 1 diabetes. Expressed TCRB transcripts were sequenced because the isolated RNA had all been reverse transcribed beforehand. Some clones are missing from TCRdb's copy, which holds only in-frame ones; the method was immunoSEQ multiplex PCR. The data show hundreds of thousands of clones, roughly 15% seen once. Sequenced: naive CD4+ T cells from blood. The receptors here all came from a woman aged 18 to 35 in good health.

The sample holds a few counts of this clone. The chain has TRBV9 and TRBJ2-3; TRBD2 matches 9 bases. The CDR3 loop spans 17 amino acids. Germline V lookup: CDR1 SGDLS, CDR2 YYNGEE. The V gene end was trimmed by 4 bases and the J gene end by 2 bases; junction bases not matched to a gene: 11. The CDR3 region is CASSLRGSSGITDTQYF. DNA for the CDR3: TGTGCCAGCAGCCTACGTGGGTCTAGCGGGATCACAGATACGCAGTATTTT.

The genes are TRBV6-6 and TRBJ2-1; 13 bases match TRBD2. V shed 6 bases, J shed 7 bases, and the junction held 9 bases outside the gene matches. Germline CDR1 MNHNY, CDR2 SVGAGI (reference sequence). CDR3 length: 16 residues. For the CDR3, the DNA is TGTGCCAGCAGCACCACGACTAGCGGGAGGTTGAATGAGCAGTTCTTC. It yields the protein CASSTTTSGRLNEQFF.

This clone came up a few times. V is TRBV23-1 and J is TRBJ2-7; no definite D call. TRBV23-1 is an ORF, with its function uncertain. The CDR3 has 15 amino acids. V was clipped by 2 bases and J by 2 bases, with 13 bases between them. CDR3 in DNA: TGCGCCAGCAGTCAAATCCACGAAGTTGCCTACGAGCAGTACTTC. Translated: CASSQIHEVAYEQYF.

This clone has just a few counts. The rearrangement joins TRBV4-2 to TRBJ2-3; 8 nucleotides agree with TRBD2. V was pared by 3 bases and J by 0 bases, with 5 bases of the junction left unmatched. The V gene's germline CDR1 is LGHNA and CDR2 YNFKEQ. This CDR3 is 16 amino acids long. In nucleotides, the CDR3 is TGTGCCAGCAGCCATGAACTAGCGGCTAGCACAGATACGCAGTATTTT. Its protein product is CASSHELAASTDTQYF.

This clone was seen only once. This sample also contains other DNA sequences that code for the same CDR3. The chain employs TRBV4-1 and TRBJ2-1, with 7 bases fitting TRBD2. CDR1 and CDR2 (germline): MGHRA, YSYEKL. V lost 4 bases to trimming and J lost 0 bases; unmatched junction nucleotides: 3. This CDR3 comprises 15 residues. CDR3 residues: CASSRGGSSYNEQFF. The DNA for the CDR3 is TGCGCCAGCAGCCGGGGGGGAAGCTCCTACAATGAGCAGTTCTTC.

The chain uses TRBV6-5 and TRBJ2-7, with D possibly being TRBD1 (6 bases). This CDR3 comprises 16 residues. V was trimmed by 2 bases and J by 3 bases, leaving 17 bases between them. Germline-derived CDR1 and CDR2 are MNHEY and SVGAGI. The CDR3 coding sequence is TGTGCCAGCAGTTACCAAGCGACAGGCTTAAACTACGAGCAGTACTTC. It translates to CASSYQATGLNYEQYF.

This clone was seen a few times. The V and J genes are TRBV4-2 and TRBJ2-7; D is possibly TRBD1 (5 bases). Trimming removed 2 bases from V and 2 bases from J, with 13 bases in between. The CDR3 loop spans 15 amino acids. Germline V CDR1 and CDR2: LGHNA, YNFKEQ. CDR3 sequence (DNA): TGTGCCAGCAGCCAAATCTGGGGCAACACCTACGAGCAGTACTTC. Its translation is CASSQIWGNTYEQYF.

The chain links TRBV5-4 to TRBJ1-1; no clear D. Germline V gene data show CDR1 as SGHNT and CDR2 as YYREEE (reference sequence). V was pared by 1 base and J by 1 base, with 11 bases between. This CDR3 spans 15 amino acids. The CDR3 DNA reads TGTGCCAGCAGCTTGTCGAGGATGGGGAACACTGAAGCTTTCTTT. This sequence encodes CASSLSRMGNTEAFF.

This clone was detected only a few times. The genes are TRBV7-9 and TRBJ2-7; 8 nucleotides agree with TRBD2. This CDR3 has 15 amino acids. Germline V lookup: CDR1 SEHNR, CDR2 FQNEAQ (reference sequence). The trim removed 4 bases at V and 3 bases at J, leaving 8 bases unmatched. The CDR3 loop reads CASSSLERGLYEQYF. The CDR3 bases are TGTGCCAGCAGCTCCCTTGAGCGGGGGCTCTACGAGCAGTACTTC.

This clone was detected a few times. CDR3 in amino acids: CASSLAGAQGYRNTQYF. For the CDR3, the DNA is TGTGCCAGCAGCTTAGCAGGCGCACAGGGTTATCGAAATACGCAGTATTTT. The chain joins TRBV7-8 to TRBJ2-3; TRBD1 might be the D (6 bases). This CDR3 has 17 amino acids. The ends were cut back, 0 bases at V and 7 bases at J, with 20 bases in the middle. The germline V gene has CDR1 SGHVS and CDR2 FQNEAQ.

This clone was seen a few times. J is TRBJ1-2 and V is TRBV6-5; 8 bases are a match to TRBD1. V lost 5 bases, J lost 2 bases, and 1 base stayed unmatched. Germline V CDR1 and CDR2: MNHEY, SVGAGI. The CDR3 spans 13 residues. Here the CDR3 DNA reads TGTGCCAGCAGTCGACAGGGGAACTATGGCTACACCTTC. Encoded protein: CASSRQGNYGYTF.

This clone has only a few counts. Other DNA variants within this sample encode the same CDR3. The V call is TRBV11-2, the J call TRBJ1-5; D is perhaps TRBD1 (6 bases). This CDR3 contains 13 residues. The germline V and J ends were trimmed by 3 bases and 4 bases, with 7 bases remaining between them. CDR1 is SGHAT and CDR2 is FQNNGV in the germline V gene. The CDR3 nucleotides are TGTGCCAGCAGCTTTACAGGGAATCAGCCCCAGCATTTT. As protein: CASSFTGNQPQHF.

The rearrangement joins TRBV19 to TRBJ2-7; D gene ambiguous. The V and J ends lost 3 bases and 0 bases respectively, with 9 bases between them. CDR3 length: 14 amino acids. Germline-derived CDR1 and CDR2 are LNHDA and SQIVND (reference sequence). For the CDR3, the DNA is TGTGCCAGTAGTATGAAAGGTTCCTCCTACGAGCAGTACTTC. This sequence encodes CASSMKGSSYEQYF. Full variable domain (remainder filled in from reference TRBV19 and TRBJ2-7): DGGITQSPKYLFRKEGQNVTLSCEQNLNHDAMYWYRQDPGQGLRLIYYSQIVNDFQKGDIAEGYSVSREKKESFPLTVTSAQKNPTAFYLCASSMKGSSYEQYFGPGTRLTVT.

J is TRBJ2-3 and V is TRBV2, with no clear D. CDR1 SNHLY and CDR2 FYNNEI come from the germline V gene. V lost 5 bases and J 2 bases, leaving 5 bases between the germline ends. CDR3 length: 12 residues. This CDR3 is CASSLNTDTQYF. CDR3 nucleotide sequence: TGTGCCAGCAGTTTGAACACAGATACGCAGTATTTT.

This clone was detected a few times. Other DNA sequences within the sample encode an identical CDR3. The genes are TRBV11-2 and TRBJ2-7, with D hard to call. The CDR3 is 11 residues long. Germline V gene data show CDR1 as SGHAT and CDR2 as FQNNGV. Trimming left V 5 bases short and J 3 bases short, with 5 bases between. CDR3 in amino acids: CASSLNYEQYF. In DNA, the CDR3 is TGTGCCAGCAGCCTTAACTACGAGCAGTACTTC.

The J gene is TRBJ2-4, the V gene TRBV7-2, with D perhaps matching TRBD2 (5 bases). The germline CDR1 and CDR2 sequences are SGHTA and FQGNSA. The germline V and J ends were trimmed by 1 base and 7 bases, with 11 bases remaining between them. The CDR3 sequence is 14 residues long. CDR3 sequence (DNA): TGTGCCAGCAGCTTAGGAGGGTACGGTAACATTCAGTACTTC. This encodes CASSLGGYGNIQYF. The complete variable domain, with remaining parts taken from reference TRBV7-2 and TRBJ2-4, reads GAGVSQSPSNKVTEKGKDVELRCDPISGHTALYWYRQSLGQGLEFLIYFQGNSAPDKSGLPSDRFSAERTGGSVSTLTIQRTQQEDSAVYLCASSLGGYGNIQYFGAGTRLSVL.

This clone occurred many times. The CDR3 nucleotides read TGCGCCAGCAGTCGGGTCAGGGAATGTGATACGCAGTATTTT. Translated, it gives CASSRVRECDTQYF. This chain joins TRBV23-1 and TRBJ2-3; a possible D gene is TRBD1 (5 bases). TRBV23-1 is an ORF, and what it does is uncertain. This CDR3 has 14 amino acids. V lost 4 bases and J 6 bases, leaving 14 bases between the germline ends.

This chain uses TRBV9 with TRBJ2-2; TRBD1 matches 7 bases. V lost 4 bases, J lost 3 bases, and 0 bases stayed unmatched. Germline CDR1 is SGDLS and CDR2 is YYNGEE. CDR3 length: 13 residues. The chain's CDR3 is CASSTGDTGELFF. The CDR3 DNA reads TGTGCCAGCAGCACAGGGGACACCGGGGAGCTGTTTTTT.

This clone showed up just a few times. This sample also contains other DNA sequences that code for the same CDR3. The chain recombines TRBV18 with TRBJ2-3; D gene unclear. This CDR3 has 13 amino acids. Trimming left V 0 bases short and J 2 bases short, with 3 bases between. Looked up from germline, CDR1 is KGHSH and CDR2 is LQKENI. The CDR3 sequence is CASSPPVTDTQYF. The CDR3 bases are TGTGCCAGCTCACCACCGGTCACAGATACGCAGTATTTT.

This clone was counted a few times. The chain uses TRBV10-3 and TRBJ2-5; a possible D gene is TRBD2 (6 bases). The CDR3 is made up of 15 amino acids. Germline V CDR1 and CDR2: ENHRY, SYGVKD. The ends were cut back, 0 bases at V and 2 bases at J, with 10 bases in the middle. This chain's CDR3 is CAISESRGKQETQYF. DNA for the CDR3: TGTGCCATCAGTGAGTCGCGGGGCAAACAAGAGACCCAGTACTTC.

The CDR3 DNA is TGCGCCAGCAGCTTCCCCCTCTCTGGGGCCAACGTCCTGACTTTC. Residues: CASSFPLSGANVLTF. The chain combines TRBV5-1 with TRBJ2-6; no reliable D call. V was trimmed by 2 bases and J by 0 bases, leaving 6 bases between them. Germline V gives CDR1 SGHRS, CDR2 YFSETQ. The CDR3 has 15 residues.

V gene TRBV7-9 combines with J gene TRBJ1-1; D unresolved. CDR3 size: 14 residues. CDR1 is SEHNR and CDR2 is FQNEAQ in the germline V gene (reference sequence). Deletions cut 2 bases from V and 0 bases from J, with 7 bases between. The CDR3, as DNA: TGTGCCAGCAGCTTACCGGAAATGAACACTGAAGCTTTCTTT. Amino acids: CASSLPEMNTEAFF.

This chain connects TRBV16 to TRBJ1-4; TRBD1 might be the D (6 bases). CDR3 length: 15 residues. V lost 5 bases and J lost 8, with 18 bases in between. In germline, CDR1 is KGHSY, CDR2 FQNENV. The CDR3 region is CASSFAGSQGEKLFF. In DNA, the CDR3 is TGTGCCAGCAGCTTCGCGGGATCCCAGGGGGAAAAACTGTTTTTT.

V and J are TRBV2 and TRBJ2-7, with D perhaps matching TRBD1 (5 bases). Germline-derived CDR1 and CDR2 are SNHLY and FYNNEI. Between the trimmed V and J ends, which lost 8 bases and 1 base, there was a span of 9 bases. The CDR3 contains 12 residues. Here the CDR3 reads CASCQGSYEQYF. Written as DNA, the CDR3 is TGTGCCAGCTGTCAGGGATCCTACGAGCAGTACTTC.

This clone was recorded a few times. The gene calls are TRBV7-2 and TRBJ2-1; D may be TRBD1 (5 bases). Germline values: CDR1 SGHTA, CDR2 FQGNSA. The CDR3 is 14 residues long. Trimming removed 2 bases at V and 5 bases at J, with 10 bases between. The CDR3 coding sequence is TGTGCCAGCAGCTTAATCAGACAGAACAATGAGCAGTTCTTC. Translating gives CASSLIRQNNEQFF.

This clone was observed a few times. The chain employs TRBV6-5 and TRBJ2-7, with a tentative D call TRBD1 (5 bases). Germline V CDR1 and CDR2: MNHEY, SVGAGI. The CDR3 consists of 11 residues. V was clipped by 8 bases and J by 4 bases, with 9 bases between them. The chain's CDR3 is CASCGAYEQYF. DNA of the CDR3: TGTGCCAGCTGTGGGGCGTACGAGCAGTACTTC.

With respect to this clone: In the same sample, other DNA sequences code for this CDR3. V is TRBV20-1 and J is TRBJ2-5, with unresolved D. V dropped 1 base and J dropped 5 bases, with 5 bases sitting between them. This CDR3 contains 11 residues. Germline V gene data show CDR1 as DFQATT and CDR2 as SNEGSKA (reference sequence). The CDR3 sequence: CSARAMETQYF. CDR3 coding DNA: TGCAGTGCTAGAGCAATGGAGACCCAGTACTTC.

The chain couples TRBV28 to TRBJ2-7; 10 bases agree with TRBD2. Germline CDR1 is MDHEN and CDR2 is SYDVKM. The J segment lost 3 bases and the V segment lost 5 bases, leaving 7 bases of the junction unmatched. The CDR3 totals 15 residues. CDR3 protein: CASSSSGRAIYEQYF. CDR3 DNA sequence: TGTGCCAGCAGTAGCAGCGGGAGGGCCATCTACGAGCAGTACTTC.

In its sample, this clone was seen a few times. The chain has TRBV7-8 and TRBJ2-1; D remains ambiguous. This CDR3 is built from 15 residues. Germline assignment: CDR1 SGHVS and CDR2 FQNEAQ. V shed 4 bases and J shed 4 bases, with 14 bases lying between them. The CDR3 loop reads CASSSRVLLYNEQFF. In DNA form, the CDR3 reads TGTGCCAGCAGCTCCCGGGTGTTATTATACAATGAGCAGTTCTTC. Drawing the rest from reference TRBV7-8 and TRBJ2-1, the complete variable domain is GAGVSQSPRYKVAKRGQDVALRCDPISGHVSLFWYQQALGQGPEFLTYFQNEAQLDKSGLPSDRFFAERPEGSVSTLKIQRTQQEDSAVYLCASSSRVLLYNEQFFGPGTRLTVL.

This chain uses TRBV28 with TRBJ1-5; D remains unclear. Deletions cut 5 bases from V and 5 bases from J, with 16 bases between. The CDR3 length is 15 residues. Germline V gives CDR1 MDHEN, CDR2 SYDVKM. For the CDR3, the DNA is TGTGCCAGCAGTCCCCGGGTCAGGCCGTATCAGCCCCAGCATTTT. As protein: CASSPRVRPYQPQHF.

The rearrangement joins TRBV18 to TRBJ2-5, with 12 nucleotides matching TRBD2. Trimming removed 4 bases from V and 4 bases from J; junction bases left unmatched: 4. Germline-derived CDR1 and CDR2 are KGHSH and LQKENI. The length of the CDR3 is 15 residues. In DNA form, the CDR3 reads TGTGCCAGCTCACTCGGACTAGCGGGGCGAGAGACCCAGTACTTC. It is translated as CASSLGLAGRETQYF.